What follows are 29 T cell receptor beta chains derived from one specimen sequenced in a study of beta chain features in type 1 diabetes. Reverse transcribing all isolated RNA meant expressed TCRB transcripts were sequenced. Using immunoSEQ multiplex PCR, the repertoire was profiled, and TCRdb retains in-frame clones only, with some absent. The data contain just over 150,000 clones, approximately 12% of them singletons. The sequenced sample consisted of central memory CD4+ T cells from blood. The source is a man between 18 and 29 years old in good health.

This chain joins TRBV5-1 and TRBJ2-5, with D perhaps matching TRBD2 (6 bases). With 0 bases removed from V and 2 bases from J, the gap between germline ends came to 8 bases. CDR3 length: 14 amino acids. Germline-derived CDR1 and CDR2 are SGHRS and YFSETQ. As DNA, the CDR3 is TGCGCCAGCAGCTTGGAGACTAGACAAGAGACCCAGTACTTC. Its translation is CASSLETRQETQYF.

This clone turned up a few times. This rearrangement joins TRBV5-1 to TRBJ1-1; 7 bases are shared with TRBD1. Trimming at V came to 3 bases and at J to 1 base, leaving 6 bases not matched to a gene. Germline V CDR1 and CDR2: SGHRS, YFSETQ. This CDR3 contains 15 residues. The CDR3, as DNA: TGCGCCAGCAGCTCTGGGACAGTCGGGAACACTGAAGCTTTCTTT. Amino acid sequence: CASSSGTVGNTEAFF.

This clone was seen only a few times. The chain couples TRBV9 to TRBJ2-6, with D maybe TRBD2 (5 bases). CDR1 and CDR2 from the germline V gene are SGDLS and YYNGEE. V dropped 5 bases and J dropped 1 base, with 16 bases sitting between them. The CDR3 is made up of 17 amino acids. CDR3: CASSRLPEGSGANVLTF. The CDR3 DNA reads TGTGCCAGCAGTCGTCTGCCTGAGGGTTCTGGGGCCAACGTCCTGACTTTC. The full variable domain, rest sourced from reference TRBV9 and TRBJ2-6, is DSGVTQTPKHLITATGQRVTLRCSPRSGDLSVYWYQQSLDQGLQFLIQYYNGEERAKGNILERFSAQQFPDLHSELNLSSLELGDSALYFCASSRLPEGSGANVLTFGAGSRLTVL.

This clone was detected ten times or more. The V call is TRBV28, the J call TRBJ2-7, with D unclear. This CDR3 spans 11 amino acids. V was trimmed by 6 bases and J by 2 bases, leaving 5 bases between them. Germline V CDR1 and CDR2: MDHEN, SYDVKM. The CDR3, as DNA: TGTGCCAGCAGATCAGCCTACGAGCAGTACTTC. Its translation is CASRSAYEQYF.

The chain links TRBV10-2 to TRBJ2-4; maybe TRBD2 (6 bases). V lost 7 bases to trimming and J lost 10 bases, with 17 bases between them. The CDR3 length is 13 residues. Germline loops: CDR1 WSHSY, CDR2 SAAADI. CDR3 residues: CASTPGTREIQYF. The CDR3 DNA is TGCGCCAGCACCCCAGGGACTCGCGAGATTCAGTACTTC.

There are a few counts of this clone. The J gene is TRBJ2-2, the V gene TRBV5-6, with D possibly matching TRBD1 (6 bases). This CDR3 comprises 16 residues. CDR1 is SGHDT and CDR2 is YYEEEE in the germline V gene. V gave up 3 bases and J gave up 5 bases, with 17 bases separating them. The CDR3 sequence: CASSYPGRGRTGELFF. The DNA of the CDR3 is TGTGCCAGCAGCTACCCGGGCAGGGGTAGGACCGGGGAGCTGTTTTTT.

This clone was seen only a few times. The chain joins TRBV7-2 to TRBJ2-1; weak D call: TRBD1 (6 bases). The germline gives CDR1 SGHTA, CDR2 FQGNSA. The CDR3 spans 15 residues. V was shortened by 1 base and J by 5 bases, with 12 bases between the two germline ends. CDR3 sequence: CASSLGGGTNNEQFF. Written as DNA, the CDR3 is TGTGCCAGCAGCTTAGGAGGTGGGACAAACAATGAGCAGTTCTTC.

The chain employs TRBV14 and TRBJ1-2; D possibly corresponds to TRBD1 (5 bases). V lost 3 bases and J 0 bases, leaving 14 bases between the germline ends. This CDR3 has 16 amino acids. Germline CDR1 SGHDN, CDR2 FVKESK. The CDR3 DNA follows: TGTGCCAGCAGCCATCGAGGGGCACCCACTAACTATGGCTACACCTTC. It specifies CASSHRGAPTNYGYTF.

Only a few counts were recorded for this clone. The V and J genes are TRBV7-2 and TRBJ2-7; D is unclear. V shed 8 bases and J shed 5 bases, with 13 bases lying between them. The germline V gene has CDR1 SGHTA and CDR2 FQGNSA. CDR3 size: 12 residues. CDR3 sequence (DNA): TGTGCCAGCGCGCGGTACGCCCACGAGCAGTACTTC. Translated, it gives CASARYAHEQYF.

The V and J genes are TRBV7-9 and TRBJ1-1; D gene uncertain. V was pared by 2 bases and J by 3 bases, with 7 bases between. Germline values: CDR1 SEHNR, CDR2 FQNEAQ (reference sequence). This CDR3 is built from 13 residues. The CDR3 loop reads CASSLNGHTEAFF. The CDR3 DNA reads TGTGCCAGCAGCTTAAACGGACACACTGAAGCTTTCTTT. Together with reference TRBV7-9 and TRBJ1-1, the CDR3 gives the full variable domain: DTGVSQNPRHKITKRGQNVTFRCDPISEHNRLYWYRQTLGQGPEFLTYFQNEAQLEKSRLLSDRFSAERPKGSFSTLEIQRTEQGDSAMYLCASSLNGHTEAFFGQGTRLTVV.

This clone came up a few times. J is TRBJ2-2 and V is TRBV7-3; 7 bases line up with TRBD1. J lost 9 bases, V lost 4 bases, and 5 bases had no gene match. The CDR3 spans 13 residues. The germline V gene encodes CDR1 SGHTA and CDR2 FQGTGA. For the CDR3, the DNA is TGTGCCAGCAGCTCAACAGGGGACCGGGAGCTGTTTTTT. Translated: CASSSTGDRELFF.

This clone was detected ten times or more. The chain links TRBV9 to TRBJ2-5; TRBD1 aligns across 8 bases. Germline CDR1 is SGDLS and CDR2 is YYNGEE. J was trimmed by 3 bases and V by 2 bases; bases with no gene match: 9. This CDR3 has 16 amino acids. As DNA, the CDR3 is TGTGCCAGCAGCGTCCGACCCGGGACAGGCAAAGAGACCCAGTACTTC. Translated: CASSVRPGTGKETQYF.

This clone was detected only a few times. The chain joins TRBV10-2 to TRBJ1-1, with TRBD1 identical over 7 bases. The J segment lost 2 bases and the V segment lost 8 bases, leaving 14 bases of the junction unmatched. CDR3 length: 16 residues. The germline gives CDR1 WSHSY, CDR2 SAAADI. This chain's CDR3 is CASQTSRDRANTEAFF. CDR3 nucleotide sequence: TGCGCCAGCCAGACTTCCCGGGACAGAGCAAACACTGAAGCTTTCTTT.

This clone was found a few times. The chain links TRBV11-3 to TRBJ2-3; D gene unclear. This CDR3 contains 12 residues. Deletions cut 5 bases from V and 2 bases from J, with 5 bases between. CDR1 and CDR2 from the germline V gene are SGHNT and YENEEA. The CDR3 here is CASSHSTDTQYF. As DNA, the CDR3 is TGTGCCAGCAGCCACTCCACAGATACGCAGTATTTT.

This clone was found a few times. This rearrangement joins TRBV28 to TRBJ1-2, with D possibly TRBD1 on 5 matching bases. The germline V gene has CDR1 MDHEN and CDR2 SYDVKM. The CDR3 has 15 amino acids. V shed 4 bases and J shed 5 bases, with 17 bases lying between them. The CDR3 is CASSSPGQVPYGYTF. The CDR3 DNA reads TGTGCCAGCAGTTCACCTGGACAAGTCCCTTATGGCTACACCTTC.

This clone was seen just once. The CDR3 reads CAWSAPRAGSEDTQYF. The CDR3, as DNA: TGTGCCTGGAGTGCCCCGCGAGCGGGGTCCGAAGATACGCAGTATTTT. V gene TRBV30 combines with J gene TRBJ2-3; the match to TRBD2 covers 7 bases. Germline V gene sequence: CDR1 GTSNPN, CDR2 SVGIG (reference sequence). The V segment lost 1 base and the J segment 5 bases; nucleotides outside the gene matches: 12. This CDR3 comprises 16 residues.

A few counts support this clone. The V gene is TRBV29-1, the J gene TRBJ1-4, with a tentative D call TRBD1 (5 bases). V was pared by 6 bases and J by 8 bases, with 22 bases between. CDR3 length: 15 amino acids. The germline gives CDR1 SQVTM, CDR2 ANQGSEA. The CDR3 spells CSVILLGGQLEKLFF. CDR3 DNA sequence: TGCAGCGTAATACTCCTCGGGGGTCAACTAGAAAAACTGTTTTTT. Drawing the rest from reference TRBV29-1 and TRBJ1-4, the complete variable domain is SAVISQKPSRDICQRGTSLTIQCQVDSQVTMMFWYRQQPGQSLTLIATANQGSEATYESGFVIDKFPISRPNLTFSTLTVSNMSPEDSSIYLCSVILLGGQLEKLFFGSGTQLSVL.

The V and J genes are TRBV6-6 and TRBJ2-1; D might be TRBD1 or TRBD2, each matching 6 bases. The CDR3 contains 15 residues. With 2 bases removed from V and 8 bases from J, the gap between germline ends came to 16 bases. In germline, CDR1 is MNHNY, CDR2 SVGAGI (reference sequence). CDR3 residues: CASSYLWGASHEQFF. The DNA for the CDR3 is TGTGCCAGCAGTTACCTCTGGGGGGCAAGCCATGAGCAGTTCTTC.

This clone has only a few counts. The CDR3 protein is CASSRGQAYEQFF. CDR3 in DNA: TGCGCCAGCAGCCGGGGACAGGCCTATGAGCAGTTCTTC. The chain recombines TRBV4-3 with TRBJ2-1; 8 nucleotides align to TRBD1. Losses at the gene ends were 4 bases for V and 8 bases for J; bases not matched to a gene: 4. Germline loops: CDR1 LGHNA, CDR2 YSLEER. This CDR3 has 13 residues.

The chain employs TRBV4-3 and TRBJ2-3; tentatively, D is TRBD1 (5 bases). Trimming took off 0 bases at V and 8 bases at J, with 15 bases between the two ends. CDR1 and CDR2 from the germline V gene are LGHNA and YSLEER. The CDR3 has 15 residues. The CDR3 DNA reads TGCGCCAGCAGCCAAGATTACAGGCCCCCGGCTACGCAGTATTTT. Translated, it gives CASSQDYRPPATQYF.

This clone was recorded only once. The germline gene is not matched at one end of the junction; a read error may be the cause. This chain connects TRBV7-3 to TRBJ2-1, with 7 nucleotides matching TRBD1. Looked up from germline, CDR1 is SGHTA and CDR2 is FQGTGA. This CDR3 comprises 13 residues. The CDR3 DNA reads TGTGCTAGCAGCTTAGACAGGGCCAATGAGCAGTTCTTC. Its translation: CASSLDRANEQFF.

The chain employs TRBV11-3 and TRBJ2-7; no clear D. V lost 2 bases and J lost 4, with 9 bases in between. CDR1 SGHNT and CDR2 YENEEA come from the germline V gene. The CDR3 is made up of 13 amino acids. This CDR3 reads CASSLRQGYEQYF. CDR3 DNA sequence: TGTGCCAGCAGCTTAAGACAAGGGTACGAGCAGTACTTC.

This clone was found many times. The chain uses TRBV29-1 and TRBJ1-4; D unclear. CDR3 length equals 12 residues. V lost 4 bases and J 4 bases, leaving 7 bases between the germline ends. The germline CDR1 and CDR2 sequences are SQVTM and ANQGSEA. The CDR3 is CSVVGLNEKLFF. Here the CDR3 DNA reads TGCAGCGTTGTGGGCCTTAATGAAAAACTGTTTTTT.

The chain combines TRBV5-4 with TRBJ2-6; D remains ambiguous. Germline V CDR1 and CDR2: SGHNT, YYREEE (reference sequence). The CDR3 is 15 amino acids. Between the trimmed V and J ends, which lost 4 bases and 4 bases, there was a span of 12 bases. The CDR3 coding sequence is TGTGCCAGCAGCCCCCGTAGTACCGGGGCCAACGTCCTGACTTTC. Encoded protein: CASSPRSTGANVLTF.

CDR3 in DNA: TGTGCCAGCAGCCCCCAGGCGGATACGTTCGCCGGGGAGCTGTTTTTT. This codes for CASSPQADTFAGELFF. The rearrangement joins TRBV14 to TRBJ2-2; D unclear. The V and J ends lost 4 bases and 6 bases respectively, with 18 bases between them. The CDR3 length is 16 residues. From germline, CDR1 is SGHDN and CDR2 FVKESK.

This clone was counted a few times. V usage is TRBV7-9 and J usage is TRBJ1-1, with D perhaps matching TRBD1 (6 bases). Germline CDR1 is SEHNR and CDR2 is FQNEAQ (reference sequence). The CDR3 length is 17 residues. Trimming removed 4 bases from V and 1 base from J, with 19 bases in between. The CDR3 sequence is CASSSPKRGFTNTEAFF. Here the CDR3 DNA reads TGTGCCAGCAGCTCCCCTAAAAGGGGGTTTACGAACACTGAAGCTTTCTTT.

There are a few counts of this clone. The chain has TRBV29-1 and TRBJ1-5; D is possibly TRBD1 (6 bases). Between the trimmed V and J ends, which lost 4 bases and 0 bases, there was a span of 10 bases. The CDR3 covers 14 residues. CDR1 and CDR2 from the germline V gene are SQVTM and ANQGSEA. The CDR3, as DNA: TGCAGCGTTGCGGACAGTTATAGCAATCAGCCCCAGCATTTT. Translation gives CSVADSYSNQPQHF.

V usage is TRBV27 and J usage is TRBJ2-3, with 7 bases fitting TRBD1. V lost 5 bases to trimming and J lost 5 bases; unmatched junction nucleotides: 1. Germline V lookup: CDR1 MNHEY, CDR2 SMNVEV (reference sequence). There are 12 residues in the CDR3. The CDR3 loop is CASSRQGDTQYF. The CDR3 DNA sequence: TGTGCCAGCAGTCGACAGGGAGATACGCAGTATTTT.

The chain carries TRBV5-1 and TRBJ2-3, with TRBD1 matching over 9 bases. The length of the CDR3 is 16 residues. With V trimmed by 0 bases and J by 4 bases, 6 bases remained unmatched. The germline CDR1 and CDR2 sequences are SGHRS and YFSETQ. CDR3 DNA sequence: TGCGCCAGCAGCTTGGAAGGGACAGGGTCGGCAGATACGCAGTATTTT. Translation gives CASSLEGTGSADTQYF.